The clone carrying this T cell receptor beta chain was picked up a small number of times. V was clipped by 6 bases and J by 5 bases; unmatched bases: 8. The CDR3 sequence is 16 residues long. Germline CDR1 MNHEY, CDR2 SMNVEV (reference sequence). This specimen belongs to a study of blood T cell repertoires in COVID-19. Looking at the study overall: Samples came from the United States, Italy and Spain, spanning acute and convalescent COVID-19. Sample material is recorded as cDNA or gDNA derived from T cells, B-cell-depleted T cells, or PBMCs.

Original analysis: How many nucleated cells were present was estimated from reference gene primer amplification. This table comes from immunoSEQ multiplex PCR, and its TCRdb copy is limited to in-frame clones, with some not included. That table supplies the V and J calls and clone size; D and trimming were determined from the DNA. The data show some 130,000 clones, around four fifths seen once. The sequence derives from a man between 60 and 75 years old who had recovered from COVID-19. The rearrangement links TRBV27 to TRBJ2-3, with 13 nucleotides matching TRBD2. The sample comprised peripheral blood. Written as DNA, the CDR3 is TGTGCCAGCAGACCCGGGACTAGCGGGGTAGAAGATACGCAGTATTTT. It specifies CASRPGTSGVEDTQYF.